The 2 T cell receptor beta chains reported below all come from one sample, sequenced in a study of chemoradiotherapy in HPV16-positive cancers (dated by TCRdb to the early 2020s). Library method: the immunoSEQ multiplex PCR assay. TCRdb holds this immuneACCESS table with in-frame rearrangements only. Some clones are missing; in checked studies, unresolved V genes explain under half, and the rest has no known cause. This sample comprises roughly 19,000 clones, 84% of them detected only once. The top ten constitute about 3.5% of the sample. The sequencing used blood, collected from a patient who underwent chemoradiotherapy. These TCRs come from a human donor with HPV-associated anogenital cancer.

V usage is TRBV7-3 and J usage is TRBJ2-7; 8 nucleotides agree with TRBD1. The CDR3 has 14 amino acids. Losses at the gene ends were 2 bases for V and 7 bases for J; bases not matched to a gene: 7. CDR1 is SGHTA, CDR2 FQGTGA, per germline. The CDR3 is CASSLLGRGQEQYF. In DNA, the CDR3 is TGTGCCAGCAGCTTACTCGGCAGGGGGCAGGAGCAGTACTTC.

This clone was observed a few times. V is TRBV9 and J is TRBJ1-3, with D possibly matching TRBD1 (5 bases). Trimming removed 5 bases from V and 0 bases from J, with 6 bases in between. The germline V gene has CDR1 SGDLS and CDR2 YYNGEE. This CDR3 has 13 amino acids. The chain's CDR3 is CASRGLSGNTIYF. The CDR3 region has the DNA TGTGCCAGCAGGGGACTCTCTGGAAACACCATATATTTT.